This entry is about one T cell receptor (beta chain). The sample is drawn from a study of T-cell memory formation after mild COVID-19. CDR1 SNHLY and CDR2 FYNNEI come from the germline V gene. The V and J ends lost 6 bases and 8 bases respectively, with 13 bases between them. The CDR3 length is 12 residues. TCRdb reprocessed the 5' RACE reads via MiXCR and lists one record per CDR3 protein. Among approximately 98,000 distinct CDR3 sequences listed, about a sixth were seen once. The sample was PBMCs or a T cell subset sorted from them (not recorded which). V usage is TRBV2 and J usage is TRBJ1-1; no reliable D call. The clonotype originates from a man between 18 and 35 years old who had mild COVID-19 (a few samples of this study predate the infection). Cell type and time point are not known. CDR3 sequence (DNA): TGTGCCAGCAGACTCGGGGATAGGGAAGCTTTCTTT. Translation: CASRLGDREAFF. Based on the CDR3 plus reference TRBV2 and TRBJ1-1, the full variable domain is EPEVTQTPSHQVTQMGQEVILRCVPISNHLYFYWYRQILGQKVEFLVSFYNNEISEKSEIFDDQFSVERPDGSNFTLKIRSTKLEDSAMYFCASRLGDREAFFGQGTRLTVV.